This T cell receptor (beta chain) was identified during a study of beta chain features in type 1 diabetes. Study at large: There were some 98 million sorted cells examined across all samples. General observations from the study: There was no resolution here of whether HLA type influences TCRB rearrangement. For Type 1 diabetes patients, all four CD4+ subsets carried TCRB CDR3s that were moderately but significantly shorter. Naive, central memory and Treg TCRB repertoires appeared more alike in patients than in healthy donors.

V lost 2 bases to trimming and J lost 4 bases, with 15 bases between them. CDR1 PRHDT and CDR2 FYEKMQ come from the germline V gene (reference sequence). The CDR3 runs 16 residues. Using CD45RO/CCR7/CD25/CD127/CD95/CD27, CD4+ naive, central memory, regulatory and stem cell-like memory cells were sorted. Reverse transcribing all isolated RNA meant expressed TCRB transcripts were sequenced. The protocol was immunoSEQ multiplex PCR, while the TCRdb copy is restricted to in-frame clones and leaves out a portion. The sample shows about 740,000 clones, roughly 13% of them seen only once. Of note for this clone: The antigen remains undetermined.

This TCR was recovered from a man aged 18 to 29 with type 1 diabetes. This rearrangement joins TRBV13 to TRBJ1-5, with D possibly matching TRBD1 (6 bases). Sequences were obtained from naive CD4+ T cells from blood. The CDR3 sequence is CASSLRGKLRNQPQHF. CDR3 sequence (DNA): TGTGCCAGCAGCTTAAGGGGGAAGTTAAGGAATCAGCCCCAGCATTTT.